Below, 21 T cell receptor beta chains from the same sample are listed, as sequenced in a study of technical replicates of blood from a few donors (dated by TCRdb to 2016 to 2017). Preparation of the library involved the immunoSEQ multiplex PCR assay. Drawn from immuneACCESS, this table holds only the in-frame rearrangements with V and J called that TCRdb kept. Clones are partly lost; checked studies trace under half to an unresolved V gene and leave the rest unexplained. The sample records about 68,000 clones, nearly 98% of which are singletons. Of the sample, about 0.24% falls within the top ten clones. Sequenced sample: T cells isolated from PBMCs. The source is a human donor in good health.

This chain links TRBV5-4 with TRBJ2-1, with TRBD2 identical over 11 bases. CDR1 SGHNT and CDR2 YYREEE come from the germline V gene (reference sequence). This CDR3 spans 15 amino acids. V lost 4 bases and J lost 4; bases outside the gene matches: 4. The CDR3 protein is CASSPGTSGYNEQFF. For the CDR3, the DNA is TGTGCCAGCAGCCCGGGGACTAGCGGATACAATGAGCAGTTCTTC.

This chain connects TRBV11-3 to TRBJ2-5; D is ambiguous. This CDR3 region has 14 residues. V lost 1 base, J lost 0 bases, and 6 bases lay in between. In germline, CDR1 is SGHNT, CDR2 YENEEA. The CDR3 loop is CASSLASYQETQYF. In DNA form, the CDR3 reads TGTGCCAGCAGCTTAGCTAGTTACCAAGAGACCCAGTACTTC.

The V gene is TRBV4-3, the J gene TRBJ2-7, with TRBD2 matching 10 bases. Germline CDR1 LGHNA, CDR2 YSLEER. The CDR3 totals 14 residues. Losses at the gene ends were 4 bases for V and 3 bases for J; bases not matched to a gene: 3. The CDR3 reads CASSLLAGDYEQYF. The CDR3, as DNA: TGCGCCAGCAGCCTCCTAGCGGGAGACTACGAGCAGTACTTC.

The gene calls are TRBV28 and TRBJ2-7; D ambiguous. Trimming removed 6 bases from V and 2 bases from J, with 11 bases in between. The CDR3 runs 13 residues. Germline CDR1 reads MDHEN; CDR2 reads SYDVKM. Here the CDR3 DNA reads TGTGCCAGCAGCCCCCAGTTCCCCTACGAGCAGTACTTC. Translating gives CASSPQFPYEQYF.

This chain joins TRBV6-6 and TRBJ1-1; 7 bases fit TRBD1. Germline trimming cut 2 bases from V and 4 bases from J; bases unmatched to any gene: 4. This CDR3 has 14 residues. Per germline, CDR1 MNHNY and CDR2 SVGAGI (reference sequence). The CDR3 nucleotides read TGTGCCAGCAGTTACGACAGGGCAGCCACTGAAGCTTTCTTT. It codes for CASSYDRAATEAFF.

This clone was recorded a few times. This chain links TRBV5-1 with TRBJ1-1; D is unresolved. V lost 2 bases and J lost 5, with 13 bases in between. The CDR3 loop spans 14 amino acids. Germline V CDR1 and CDR2: SGHRS, YFSETQ. The chain's CDR3 is CASSFLGRETEAFF. As DNA, the CDR3 is TGCGCCAGCAGCTTCCTAGGGAGGGAGACTGAAGCTTTCTTT.

This clone has only one observation. This chain connects TRBV9 to TRBJ2-1, with TRBD2 matching over 7 bases. The CDR3 covers 15 residues. Losses at the gene ends were 0 bases for V and 2 bases for J; bases not matched to a gene: 2. Germline V gene data show CDR1 as SGDLS and CDR2 as YYNGEE. The CDR3 bases are TGTGCCAGCAGCGTAGGAAGCGGGACCTACAATGAGCAGTTCTTC. Residues: CASSVGSGTYNEQFF. The full variable domain, rest sourced from reference TRBV9 and TRBJ2-1, is DSGVTQTPKHLITATGQRVTLRCSPRSGDLSVYWYQQSLDQGLQFLIQYYNGEERAKGNILERFSAQQFPDLHSELNLSSLELGDSALYFCASSVGSGTYNEQFFGPGTRLTVL.

The chain links TRBV4-3 to TRBJ2-7, with 7 bases lining up with TRBD2. Germline CDR1 reads LGHNA; CDR2 reads YSLEER. Trimming took 4 bases from V and 2 from J; bases not matched to a gene: 8. The length of the CDR3 is 15 residues. For the CDR3, the DNA is TGCGCCAGCAGCCCCTCCGGGACTATACCCTACGAGCAGTACTTC. It yields the protein CASSPSGTIPYEQYF.

V gene TRBV10-2 combines with J gene TRBJ1-5, with D unresolved. V lost 2 bases to trimming and J lost 2 bases, with 7 bases between them. Germline V gene sequence: CDR1 WSHSY, CDR2 SAAADI. CDR3 length: 14 residues. The CDR3 loop is CASSEERGNQPQHF. CDR3 coding DNA: TGCGCCAGCAGTGAGGAGAGGGGCAATCAGCCCCAGCATTTT.

The chain couples TRBV28 to TRBJ1-2, with 9 bases aligning to TRBD1. Trimming at V came to 5 bases and at J to 3 bases, leaving 4 bases not matched to a gene. The CDR3 is 14 amino acids. Germline V gene data show CDR1 as MDHEN and CDR2 as SYDVKM. The DNA of the CDR3 is TGTGCCAGCAGTCCACAGGGGGCCGACTATGGCTACACCTTC. Its protein product is CASSPQGADYGYTF.

The V and J genes are TRBV10-3 and TRBJ1-3; 7 bases map to TRBD1. Looked up from germline, CDR1 is ENHRY and CDR2 is SYGVKD. J was trimmed by 2 bases and V by 8 bases; bases with no gene match: 9. This CDR3 region has 15 residues. This chain's CDR3 is CAIARTGEPGNTIYF. CDR3 DNA: TGTGCCATCGCCCGAACAGGGGAACCTGGAAACACCATATATTTT.

The chain couples TRBV9 to TRBJ2-7; 7 nucleotides match TRBD1. Germline V CDR1 and CDR2: SGDLS, YYNGEE. J lost 2 bases, V lost 0 bases, and 5 bases had no gene match. CDR3 length: 15 amino acids. The CDR3 DNA sequence: TGTGCCAGCAGCGTAGGCGGGCAGGGGGCCTACGAGCAGTACTTC. This sequence encodes CASSVGGQGAYEQYF.

V and J are TRBV10-3 and TRBJ2-7; TRBD1 is a possible D gene (7 bases). CDR1 is ENHRY, CDR2 SYGVKD, per germline. The CDR3 is made up of 17 amino acids. V shed 6 bases and J shed 2 bases, with 23 bases lying between them. The CDR3 loop is CAIRKTGMEGATYEQYF. The CDR3 region has the DNA TGTGCCATCAGGAAGACAGGGATGGAGGGAGCGACCTACGAGCAGTACTTC.

The V gene is TRBV6-5, the J gene TRBJ1-5; TRBD1 agrees at 7 bases. In germline, CDR1 is MNHEY, CDR2 SVGAGI. CDR3 length equals 14 residues. The junction had 5 bases not matched to a gene; V was cut back by 5 bases and J by 4 bases. CDR3 residues: CASSTGVGNQPQHF. The CDR3 nucleotides read TGTGCCAGCAGTACAGGGGTTGGAAATCAGCCCCAGCATTTT.

This sequence joins TRBV6-5 and TRBJ1-2, with D perhaps matching TRBD1 (6 bases). V gave up 0 bases and J gave up 2 bases, with 13 bases separating them. Germline assignment: CDR1 MNHEY and CDR2 SVGAGI. The CDR3 has 16 residues. The chain's CDR3 is CASSYSGQQPNYGYTF. DNA of the CDR3: TGTGCCAGCAGTTACTCCGGACAGCAGCCGAACTATGGCTACACCTTC.

The chain is built from TRBV23-1 and TRBJ2-7, with TRBD1 matching over 8 bases. TRBV23-1 is filed as an ORF, its function uncertain. The CDR3 totals 11 residues. Trimming took 8 bases from V and 8 from J; bases not matched to a gene: 5. This CDR3 is CASSWDRQQYF. The CDR3 DNA follows: TGCGCCAGCTCCTGGGACAGGCAGCAGTACTTC.

V gene TRBV19 combines with J gene TRBJ2-1, with unresolved D. This CDR3 spans 13 amino acids. Trimming cost V 5 bases and J 8 bases, with 13 bases left between them. The germline gives CDR1 LNHDA, CDR2 SQIVND (reference sequence). CDR3: CASSPLLGHEQFF. The CDR3 nucleotides are TGTGCCAGTAGTCCCCTCCTAGGCCATGAGCAGTTCTTC.

V usage is TRBV6-1 and J usage is TRBJ2-7; TRBD1 agrees at 7 bases. Per the germline V gene, CDR1 is MNHNS and CDR2 is SASEGT. This CDR3 has 13 amino acids. V trimming: 5 bases; J trimming: 1 base; junction bases outside the gene matches: 2. The CDR3 region has the DNA TGTGCCAGCAGTTGGGACAGATCCTACGAGCAGTACTTC. Encoded protein: CASSWDRSYEQYF.

The chain combines TRBV5-1 with TRBJ1-1, with TRBD1 matching 7 bases. Germline V gives CDR1 SGHRS, CDR2 YFSETQ. The CDR3 spans 15 residues. The trim removed 0 bases at V and 1 base at J, leaving 3 bases unmatched. CDR3 loop: CASSLGDRENTEAFF. Here the CDR3 DNA reads TGCGCCAGCAGCTTGGGGGACAGAGAGAACACTGAAGCTTTCTTT.

The chain uses TRBV27 and TRBJ2-4; possible D gene TRBD2, 7 bases. Germline V gene lookup returns CDR1 MNHEY and CDR2 SMNVEV (reference sequence). This CDR3 comprises 15 residues. V lost 0 bases to trimming and J lost 6 bases, with 12 bases between them. The CDR3 nucleotides are TGTGCCAGCAGTTTATCTGCGAGGGGGGGAAACATTCAGTACTTC. Its protein product is CASSLSARGGNIQYF.

The DNA for the CDR3 is TGTGCCAGCAGCTTAGGGGACAGGGGTACCGAGACCCAGTACTTC. Amino acid sequence: CASSLGDRGTETQYF. The chain recombines TRBV7-9 with TRBJ2-5, with 10 bases that match TRBD1. With V trimmed by 1 base and J by 5 bases, 4 bases remained unmatched. Germline loops: CDR1 SEHNR, CDR2 FQNEAQ (reference sequence). This CDR3 is 15 amino acids long.